This paragraph reports one T cell receptor (beta chain). Its antigen is still unknown. The data were taken from a study of T cell responses to AZD1222 COVID-19 vaccine. Libraries were prepared by immunoSEQ multiplex PCR; TCRdb keeps only in-frame clonotypes and omits some of them. The sample yields tens of thousands of clones, 70% to 90% seen once. Study-level results: CD4 TCRs covered the whole spike, strongest at regions 160-218 and 743-854. All repertoire sampling was performed exclusively after the peak T cell response. Reportedly, nearly half the spike-specific TCRs target unmutated variant regions. Only a handful of AZD1222 recipients, more than five in all, had baseline seropositivity.

Germline V CDR1 and CDR2: DFQATT, SNEGSKA (reference sequence). The CDR3 consists of 11 residues. V was trimmed by 0 bases and J by 6 bases, leaving 3 bases between them. The chain is built from TRBV20-1 and TRBJ2-1; D is ambiguous. The source material was peripheral blood, sampled on day 0 of AZD1222 vaccination. The clonotype was recovered from an adult in good health. CDR3 coding DNA: TGCAGTGCTAGAGATCCCAATGAGCAGTTCTTC. This gives the protein CSARDPNEQFF.